The 8 T cell receptor beta chains listed next were all sequenced from one sample in a study of monozygotic twins with inflammatory bowel disease. TCRdb processed the 5' RACE reads again and assigns one entry to each CDR3 protein, with no DNA. This sample's clone table lists about 150,000 distinct CDR3 sequences. The material sequenced was blood. These receptors all stem from a human donor with ulcerative colitis or Crohn's disease, or a healthy co-twin of an affected twin (not recorded which).

The rearrangement links TRBV7-9 to TRBJ2-1; TCRdb designates TRBD1, a call that cannot be tested without DNA. This CDR3 has 12 amino acids. CDR1 and CDR2 from the germline V gene are SEHNR and FQNEAQ (reference sequence). The CDR3 sequence is CASSSQGNEQFF.

This chain joins TRBV20-1 and TRBJ1-2; TCRdb returns TRBD1, unconfirmable since there is no DNA. The CDR3 is 14 residues long. Germline-derived CDR1 and CDR2 are DFQATT and SNEGSKA (reference sequence). CDR3: CSASPPGGNYGYTF.

The genes are TRBV6-1 and TRBJ2-3. CDR1 and CDR2 from the germline V gene are MNHNS and SASEGT. The CDR3 sequence is 15 residues long. CDR3 amino acids: CASSDSGSPTDTQYF.

The V gene is TRBV20-1, the J gene TRBJ1-2; no DNA is available, so the TRBD1 call from TCRdb remains unchecked. From germline, CDR1 is DFQATT and CDR2 SNEGSKA (reference sequence). There are 14 residues in the CDR3. The CDR3 is CSASTGGSNYGYTF.

The chain has TRBV20-1 and TRBJ1-1. The CDR3 contains 14 residues. Germline V gene data show CDR1 as DFQATT and CDR2 as SNEGSKA (reference sequence). CDR3 amino acids: CSARQIAMNTEAFF.

The chain carries TRBV19 and TRBJ2-2; the TRBD2 assignment by TCRdb is unverifiable without DNA. CDR3 size: 14 residues. Per the germline V gene, CDR1 is LNHDA and CDR2 is SQIVND (reference sequence). The CDR3 region is CASSSNPPTGELFF.

The gene calls are TRBV7-2 and TRBJ2-3; there is no DNA to check the TCRdb D call of TRBD2. This CDR3 is built from 16 residues. Germline V gene data show CDR1 as SGHTA and CDR2 as FQGNSA. The CDR3 reads CASSLVGTSSADTQYF.

The chain combines TRBV5-1 with TRBJ1-6. Germline CDR1 reads SGHRS; CDR2 reads YFSETQ. The CDR3 runs 18 residues. The CDR3 reads CASIQYRDGPQRGSPLHF.